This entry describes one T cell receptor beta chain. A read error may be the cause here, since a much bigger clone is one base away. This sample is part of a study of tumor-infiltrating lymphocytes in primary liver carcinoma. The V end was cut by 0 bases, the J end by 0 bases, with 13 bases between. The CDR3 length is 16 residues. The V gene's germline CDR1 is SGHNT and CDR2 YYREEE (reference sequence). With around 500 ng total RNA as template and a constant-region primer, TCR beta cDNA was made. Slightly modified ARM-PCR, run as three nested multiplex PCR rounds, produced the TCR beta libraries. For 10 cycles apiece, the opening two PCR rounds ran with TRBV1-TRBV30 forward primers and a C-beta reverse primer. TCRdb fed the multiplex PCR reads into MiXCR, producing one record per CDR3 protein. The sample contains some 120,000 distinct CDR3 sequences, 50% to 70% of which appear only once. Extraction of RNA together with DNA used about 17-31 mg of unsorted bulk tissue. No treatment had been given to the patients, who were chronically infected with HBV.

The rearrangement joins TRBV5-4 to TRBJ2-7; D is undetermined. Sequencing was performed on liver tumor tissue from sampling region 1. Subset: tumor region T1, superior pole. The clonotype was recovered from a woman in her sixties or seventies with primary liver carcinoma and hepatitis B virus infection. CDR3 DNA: TGTGCCAGCAGCTTGGGTGTGACCCCTCTCTCCTACGAGCAGTACTTC. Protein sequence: CASSLGVTPLSYEQYF.